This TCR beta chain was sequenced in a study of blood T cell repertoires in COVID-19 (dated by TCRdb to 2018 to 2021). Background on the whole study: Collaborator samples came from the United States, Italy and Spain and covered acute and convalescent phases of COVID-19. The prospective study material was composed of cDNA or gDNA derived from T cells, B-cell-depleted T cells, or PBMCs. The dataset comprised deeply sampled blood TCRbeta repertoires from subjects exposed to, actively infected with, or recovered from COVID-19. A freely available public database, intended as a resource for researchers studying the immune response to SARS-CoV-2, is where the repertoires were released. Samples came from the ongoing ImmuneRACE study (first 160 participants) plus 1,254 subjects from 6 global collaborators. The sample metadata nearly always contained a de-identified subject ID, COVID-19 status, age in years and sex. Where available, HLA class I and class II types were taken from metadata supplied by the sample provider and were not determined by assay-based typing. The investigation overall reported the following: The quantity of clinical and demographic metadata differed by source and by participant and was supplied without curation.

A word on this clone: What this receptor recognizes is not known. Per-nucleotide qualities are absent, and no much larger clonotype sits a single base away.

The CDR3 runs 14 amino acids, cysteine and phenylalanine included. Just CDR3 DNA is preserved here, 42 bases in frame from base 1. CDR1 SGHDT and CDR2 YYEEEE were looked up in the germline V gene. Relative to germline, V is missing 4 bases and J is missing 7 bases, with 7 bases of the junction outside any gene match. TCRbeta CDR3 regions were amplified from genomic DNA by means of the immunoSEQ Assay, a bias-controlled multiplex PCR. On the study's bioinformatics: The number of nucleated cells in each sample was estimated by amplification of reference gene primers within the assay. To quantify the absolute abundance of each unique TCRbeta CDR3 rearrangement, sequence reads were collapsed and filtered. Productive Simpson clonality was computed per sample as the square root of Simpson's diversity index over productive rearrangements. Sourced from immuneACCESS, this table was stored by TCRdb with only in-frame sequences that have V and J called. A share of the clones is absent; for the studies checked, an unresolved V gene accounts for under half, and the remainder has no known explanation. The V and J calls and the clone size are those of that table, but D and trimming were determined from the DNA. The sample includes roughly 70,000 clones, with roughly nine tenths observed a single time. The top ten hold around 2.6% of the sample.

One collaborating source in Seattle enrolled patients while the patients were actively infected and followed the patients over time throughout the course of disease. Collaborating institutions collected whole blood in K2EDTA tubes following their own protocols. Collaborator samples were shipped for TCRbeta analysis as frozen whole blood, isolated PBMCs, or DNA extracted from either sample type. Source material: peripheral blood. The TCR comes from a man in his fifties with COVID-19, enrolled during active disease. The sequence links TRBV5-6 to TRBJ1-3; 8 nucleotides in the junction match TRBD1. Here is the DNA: TGTGCCAGCAGCCGGGGCAGGGGGCGGAACACCATATATTTT. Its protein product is CASSRGRGRNTIYF.